This TCR beta chain was observed in a study of blood T cells in healthy people across ages (dated by TCRdb to between 2014 and 2016). About the investigation overall: In model experiments, roughly one uniquely barcoded TCR beta cDNA molecule per two T cells was captured by template switching. The study measured age-related changes in TCR beta repertoire diversity using deep sequencing normalized with unique cDNA molecular identifiers. Four age groups were formed from the donors: young (average approximately 16 years), middle-aged (just under 40), aged (62) and long-lived (about 80). To avoid experimental bias, donors of different ages were spread randomly across the sequencing lanes. Two additional independent replicas of 1 million unique cDNA reads from the same blood draw were analyzed for two donors (one aged 18 to 30 and one aged 80 or older). Beyond this particular receptor, the publication reports: Compared with the aged group, the long-lived group had more naive CD4+ T cells, fewer expanded clones and increased TCR diversity, suggesting age selection. Bulk unsorted PBMC profiling prevented conclusive comparison of naive and antigen-experienced compartments. Estimates of total diversity from one million sequenced T cells were regarded as lower bounds and underestimates. As age increased, observed TCR beta diversity per million T cells dropped in a roughly linear way, and a significant reduction was already evident by age roughly 40. Because the CMV infection status of the donors was unknown, age-related changes in expanded clonotypes may potentially have been confounded. A strong correlation was found between observed TCR beta diversity and the percentage of naive T cells measured by flow cytometry.

The 39 donors, aged roughly 6 to 100 years, were systemically healthy Caucasian individuals from Russia. Each donor gave ten milliliters of peripheral blood, collected into EDTA-treated Vacutainer tubes. PBMCs were isolated by Ficoll-Paque density-gradient centrifugation, with at least 7 million obtained per sample. Total RNA, at least 6 micrograms per sample, was extracted from PBMCs with Trizol reagent. The percentages of naive CD45RAhigh/CD27high T cells were determined by flow cytometry on a PBMC aliquot from every donor. Libraries were built with 5' RACE. Sequencing instrument: Illumina HiSeq 2500. The second PCR ran for about 6 to 12 cycles and used a J-beta primer mix along with a sample-barcoded 5' primer. A unique molecular identifier was introduced onto each TCR beta cDNA molecule by a template-switch 5' adaptor carrying 12 random nucleotides. Each sample yielded at least 3 million CDR3-containing paired-end reads. The Mint cDNA synthesis kit, primed by a TRBC-specific oligonucleotide, was used to synthesize first-strand cDNA from all RNA. Following uracil-DNA glycosylase treatment, a first 18-cycle PCR with universal primers M1SS and BC2_uni_R was performed on all cDNA. Under the source paper's analysis protocol: For normalization, 1 million high-quality reads were randomly selected from each sample, with every read carrying a distinct molecular identifier. Instead of being binned into consensus sequences, reads that shared molecular identifiers were thrown out. MiTCR, with a Q25 quality threshold and the strictest error-elimination algorithm, was used for CDR3 identification, clonotype clustering and error correction. A nonparametric unseen species model using Euler transformation provided a lower-bound estimate of total TCR beta diversity. The public reads were quality trimmed at Q25 with fastp and then assembled into clones with MiXCR by TCRdb, keeping productive beta chains. Every entry covers one CDR3 protein and lists the most common genes and DNA from its rows. Here the V and J calls rest on TCRdb's processing, not on the authors' analysis. The sample yields 550,000 to 800,000 distinct CDR3 sequences; 20% to 25% were counted once. The top ten constitute approximately 3.6% of the sample.

In the case of this clonotype: Its antigen is still unknown. No base quality information exists; no much larger clone differs at one position.

The CDR3 contains 15 residues, cysteine and phenylalanine counted. The CDR3 DNA has 45 bases and is translated from base 1. Reading the germline V gene gives CDR1 SGHDT and CDR2 YYEEEE. The specimen sequenced was blood. This TCR came from a man aged 65 to 85 in good health. Recombination joined TRBV5-6 with TRBJ2-1; the D gene is possibly TRBD2, with 6 bases matching. The DNA end is a closer match to TRBJ2-7, so the J assignment may be wrong. The sequence in DNA is TGTGCCAGCCAAGTCTTGGCTAGCGCCCCCTACGAGCAGTACTTC. Its translation is CASQVLASAPYEQYF.